This TCR beta chain comes out of a study of T cells in Graves' hyperthyroidism and ophthalmopathy. Study at large: Blood was drawn when the patient was first diagnosed and still untreated. General study points: Blood shared most expanded thyroid clonotypes above 0.001.

Newly diagnosed hyperthyroidism patients aged 18 to 65 years had disease lasting under 2 months. Those patients with uncontrolled infection, other autoimmune disease, pregnancy or lactation were excluded. At least ten counts were recorded for this clonotype. What it binds is not known. Amplification of TCR beta CDR3 regions was performed using RNA transcripts as template. An initial round of RT-PCR targeting the TCR CDR3 relied on the HTBI primer set. From the multiplex PCR reads, TCRdb called clonotypes with MiXCR, one entry per CDR3 protein. This repertoire shows about 290,000 distinct CDR3 sequences, about an eighth found once; its top ten account for almost 8%. The sample comprised blood. This clonotype originated in a woman under 40 with Graves' hyperthyroidism that later progressed to Graves' ophthalmopathy.

The CDR3 bases are TGCAGTGCTAGCCATGGGCCTAACTATGGCTACACCTTC. Its protein is CSASHGPNYGYTF. This rearrangement joins TRBV20-1 to TRBJ1-2; D gene unclear. From germline, CDR1 is DFQATT and CDR2 SNEGSKA (reference sequence). The CDR3 has 13 residues. V was cut by 3 bases and J by 0 bases, with 8 bases left in between.